This TCR beta chain was captured by sequencing in a study of CD8+CD57+ T cells in acquired aplastic anemia. Profiles of TCR beta VDJ and CDR3 were generated from a genomic DNA template. TCRdb passed the reads through MiXCR, listing each CDR3 protein once. The sample has roughly 290,000 distinct CDR3 sequences, 45% to 65% seen once. Trimming left V 6 bases short and J 9 bases short, with 11 bases between. The CDR3 extends over 11 amino acids. Germline CDR1 is SQVTM and CDR2 is ANQGSEA. The sequenced patients had an expansion of CD8+CD57+ cells seen by flow cytometry. Blood was sampled before the patients had received any therapy.

The rearrangement uses TRBV29-1 and TRBJ2-2; D is ambiguous. The TCR sequence derives from a human donor with aplastic anemia. The sequenced sample was sorted CD4+, CD8+, or CD8+CD57+ T cells (not recorded which) from PBMCs. The chain's CDR3 is CSVPIDRELFF. The CDR3 DNA reads as TGCAGCGTCCCAATCGACAGGGAGCTGTTTTTT.